A single sample is the source of the 28 T cell receptor beta chains below, sequenced in a study of cytomegalovirus exposure and HLA in healthy donors. Primers included in the PCR were 60 Vbeta and 13 Jbeta primers. The method was immunoSEQ multiplex PCR; TCRdb's version includes in-frame clones alone and lacks a portion of them. The data show some 100,000 clones, about four fifths seen once. Sample: PBMCs. The receptors here all came from a female donor in good health and CMV-seropositive.

This rearrangement joins TRBV2 to TRBJ2-4; D is unresolved. There are 12 residues in the CDR3. The V and J ends lost 7 bases and 12 bases respectively, with 16 bases between them. Germline CDR1 SNHLY, CDR2 FYNNEI. CDR3 residues: CASTFVAPSQYF. In DNA form, the CDR3 reads TGTGCCAGCACCTTCGTAGCCCCCAGTCAGTACTTC.

The chain employs TRBV30 and TRBJ2-1; D may be TRBD2 (5 bases). The CDR3 loop spans 16 amino acids. CDR1 is GTSNPN, CDR2 SVGIG, per germline (reference sequence). Trimming removed 2 bases at V and 6 bases at J, with 20 bases between. CDR3 sequence: CAWSFPRGGDFNEQFF. In DNA form, the CDR3 reads TGTGCCTGGAGTTTCCCCCGCGGAGGAGACTTCAATGAGCAGTTCTTC.

This chain uses TRBV2 with TRBJ2-5; possible D gene TRBD1, 5 bases. This CDR3 has 14 residues. Germline CDR1 is SNHLY and CDR2 is FYNNEI. V dropped 4 bases and J dropped 1 base, with 10 bases sitting between them. The CDR3 reads CASSVGRGQETQYF. The DNA for the CDR3 is TGTGCCAGCAGTGTGGGTAGGGGCCAAGAGACCCAGTACTTC.

The chain employs TRBV5-1 and TRBJ2-5; weak D call: TRBD1 (6 bases). Germline lookup yields CDR1 SGHRS and CDR2 YFSETQ. The CDR3 spans 16 residues. Trimming removed 3 bases at V and 1 base at J, with 16 bases between. CDR3 loop: CASSSPFGQLQETQYF. The CDR3 nucleotides read TGCGCCAGCAGCTCTCCCTTCGGACAGCTCCAAGAGACCCAGTACTTC.

The chain has TRBV6-5 and TRBJ2-3; tentatively, D is TRBD1 (5 bases). Trimming stripped 0 bases from V and 11 bases from J, with 18 bases between. CDR1 and CDR2 from the germline V gene are MNHEY and SVGAGI. The CDR3 is 15 residues long. CDR3 coding DNA: TGTGCCAGCAGTTACTCGGTGACGTTTGGGCAGGGGCAGTATTTT. This sequence encodes CASSYSVTFGQGQYF.

This clone has only a few counts. The CDR3: CASSLAIPADTQYF. CDR3 in DNA: TGTGCCAGCAGCTTAGCGATACCGGCAGATACGCAGTATTTT. The chain carries TRBV7-9 and TRBJ2-3; no reliable D call. Germline values: CDR1 SEHNR, CDR2 FQNEAQ (reference sequence). There are 14 residues in the CDR3. V lost 0 bases and J lost 4, with 8 bases in between.

The chain combines TRBV15 with TRBJ2-5, with D possibly being TRBD2 (6 bases). Germline CDR1 LNHNV, CDR2 YYDKDF (reference sequence). The CDR3 contains 13 residues. Trimming cost V 8 bases and J 6 bases, with 16 bases left between them. In nucleotides, the CDR3 is TGTGCCACCCAGTGGCGGGGTGGGCAGACCCAGTACTTC. It encodes CATQWRGGQTQYF.

The gene calls are TRBV19 and TRBJ2-7; possibly TRBD2 for D (6 bases). The CDR3 extends over 13 amino acids. V lost 5 bases and J 2 bases, leaving 10 bases between the germline ends. Germline CDR1 is LNHDA and CDR2 is SQIVND (reference sequence). The CDR3 loop reads CASSRDSPYEQYF. The DNA for the CDR3 is TGTGCCAGTAGTCGGGACTCGCCCTACGAGCAGTACTTC.

The chain is built from TRBV5-1 and TRBJ2-5; 10 bases agree with TRBD1. Trimming took 4 bases from V and 5 from J; bases not matched to a gene: 5. The CDR3 length is 14 residues. Germline V lookup: CDR1 SGHRS, CDR2 YFSETQ. The CDR3 DNA is TGCGCCAGCAGCAAGGGACAGGGGTCGGAGACCCAGTACTTC. Its protein product is CASSKGQGSETQYF.

This chain links TRBV5-5 with TRBJ1-2; D is perhaps TRBD1 (6 bases). This CDR3 has 13 residues. V was pared by 0 bases and J by 8 bases, with 11 bases between. Looked up from germline, CDR1 is SGHKS and CDR2 is YYEKEE (reference sequence). The CDR3 is CASSLDRVLGYTF. The DNA for the CDR3 is TGTGCCAGCAGCTTGGACAGGGTGCTCGGCTACACCTTC.

The rearrangement joins TRBV25-1 to TRBJ2-3; tentatively, D is TRBD2 (6 bases). Germline CDR1 reads MGHDK; CDR2 reads SYGVNS. Deletions cut 5 bases from V and 2 bases from J, with 17 bases between. The CDR3 consists of 16 residues. CDR3 nucleotides: TGTGCCAGCAGTCCCAGAGGGCGGGGCCTCACAGATACGCAGTATTTT. Its protein product is CASSPRGRGLTDTQYF.

This rearrangement joins TRBV2 to TRBJ2-3; 7 bases fit TRBD1. Germline values: CDR1 SNHLY, CDR2 FYNNEI. The CDR3 covers 16 residues. With 5 bases clipped from V and 0 bases from J, the junction kept 8 bases outside the gene matches. CDR3 in amino acids: CASSRQGPFSTDTQYF. DNA for the CDR3: TGTGCCAGCAGTAGACAGGGCCCCTTTAGCACAGATACGCAGTATTTT.

Details on this clone: This CDR3 is also generated by other DNA sequences in the sample. The rearrangement uses TRBV25-1 and TRBJ2-1; TRBD1 is a possible D gene (6 bases). The CDR3 is 13 amino acids. Trimming shortened V by 2 bases and J by 4 bases, and 6 bases separated the two germline ends. Looked up from germline, CDR1 is MGHDK and CDR2 is SYGVNS. CDR3 in DNA: TGTGCCAGCAGTGAACAGGGGTACAATGAGCAGTTCTTC. The encoded protein is CASSEQGYNEQFF.

The V call is TRBV7-2, the J call TRBJ1-6; no clear D. Germline V lookup: CDR1 SGHTA, CDR2 FQGNSA. This CDR3 has 16 amino acids. V was pared by 5 bases and J by 6 bases, with 17 bases between. Here the CDR3 reads CASSPQDRSPNSPLHF. Here the CDR3 DNA reads TGTGCCAGCAGCCCTCAGGATCGATCGCCTAATTCACCCCTCCACTTT.

The chain joins TRBV5-4 to TRBJ2-1; 7 positions agree with TRBD1. The CDR3 contains 15 residues. Germline trimming cut 4 bases from V and 4 bases from J; bases unmatched to any gene: 8. Germline CDR1 SGHNT, CDR2 YYREEE (reference sequence). The CDR3 DNA follows: TGTGCCAGCAGCCCCGGACAGGAGCCATACAATGAGCAGTTCTTC. It encodes CASSPGQEPYNEQFF.

The rearrangement uses TRBV7-2 and TRBJ2-5, with D uncertain. This CDR3 region has 11 residues. Trimming removed 3 bases from V and 9 bases from J, with 8 bases in between. From germline, CDR1 is SGHTA and CDR2 FQGNSA. Here the CDR3 reads CASSLPPAQYF. CDR3 nucleotide sequence: TGTGCCAGCAGCTTGCCCCCGGCCCAGTACTTC.

The V gene is TRBV7-6, the J gene TRBJ2-3; possibly TRBD1 for D (6 bases). Germline V lookup: CDR1 SGHVS, CDR2 FNYEAQ. CDR3 length: 14 amino acids. The ends were cut back, 5 bases at V and 4 bases at J, with 13 bases in the middle. The CDR3 sequence is CASSRGTSADTQYF. DNA for the CDR3: TGTGCCAGCAGCCGTGGGACATCCGCAGATACGCAGTATTTT.

This clone was recorded once. Written as DNA, the CDR3 is TGTGCCAGCAGCTTAGTCTACTGGCGGGGGGGAGTATTGGGCGAGCAGTACTTC. It is translated as CASSLVYWRGGVLGEQYF. V is TRBV7-2 and J is TRBJ2-7; 9 positions agree with TRBD2. This CDR3 is 18 amino acids long. The germline V gene encodes CDR1 SGHTA and CDR2 FQGNSA. With V trimmed by 1 base and J by 6 bases, 16 bases remained unmatched.

This rearrangement joins TRBV7-9 to TRBJ1-1; D not certain. V was cut by 3 bases and J by 4 bases, with 9 bases left in between. CDR3 length: 13 residues. Germline V lookup: CDR1 SEHNR, CDR2 FQNEAQ (reference sequence). The CDR3 here is CASSLSRVTEAFF. CDR3 in DNA: TGTGCCAGCAGCTTGAGCCGGGTCACTGAAGCTTTCTTT. The full variable domain, in which reference TRBV7-9 and TRBJ1-1 provide the parts outside the CDR3, is DTGVSQNPRHKITKRGQNVTFRCDPISEHNRLYWYRQTLGQGPEFLTYFQNEAQLEKSRLLSDRFSAERPKGSFSTLEIQRTEQGDSAMYLCASSLSRVTEAFFGQGTRLTVV.

This clone showed up just a few times. The chain joins TRBV7-9 to TRBJ2-7; 10 nucleotides agree with TRBD2. The V segment lost 4 bases and the J segment 5 bases; nucleotides outside the gene matches: 5. Germline CDR1 reads SEHNR; CDR2 reads FQNEAQ (reference sequence). This CDR3 region has 14 residues. The CDR3 coding sequence is TGTGCCAGCAGCTCCGGGACTAGCGAAAACGAGCAGTACTTC. Its protein is CASSSGTSENEQYF.

This clone was detected only a few times. The rearrangement uses TRBV11-2 and TRBJ2-5; weak D call: TRBD1 (6 bases). Germline V gives CDR1 SGHAT, CDR2 FQNNGV. The CDR3 sequence is 16 residues long. V was cut by 0 bases and J by 5 bases, with 16 bases left in between. CDR3 loop: CASSLERRGPQETQYF. In DNA form, the CDR3 reads TGTGCCAGCAGCTTAGAGCGCAGGGGCCCCCAGGAGACCCAGTACTTC.

The V gene is TRBV28, the J gene TRBJ1-2; no clear D. The CDR3 consists of 12 residues. The V gene lost 6 bases and the J gene lost 0 bases, with 5 bases spanning the gap. CDR1 is MDHEN, CDR2 SYDVKM, per germline. The CDR3 bases are TGTGCCAGCAGCACAACTAACTATGGCTACACCTTC. This gives the protein CASSTTNYGYTF.

The chain joins TRBV19 to TRBJ1-5; 10 bases fit TRBD1. CDR3 length: 18 residues. V dropped 1 base and J dropped 7; count of bases not matched to a gene: 13. CDR1 LNHDA and CDR2 SQIVND come from the germline V gene (reference sequence). The CDR3 coding sequence is TGTGCCAGTAGTATAGGGGGGACAGGGGTGGTTCTGAGCCAGCCCCAGCATTTT. It yields the protein CASSIGGTGVVLSQPQHF.

This clone was recorded a few times. The J gene is TRBJ2-7, the V gene TRBV5-1, with unresolved D. V dropped 0 bases and J dropped 5 bases, with 12 bases sitting between them. Looked up from germline, CDR1 is SGHRS and CDR2 is YFSETQ. There are 14 residues in the CDR3. CDR3 DNA sequence: TGCGCCAGCAGCTTGGGAGCGCCGAAGGACGAGCAGTACTTC. This codes for CASSLGAPKDEQYF. Based on the CDR3 plus reference TRBV5-1 and TRBJ2-7, the full variable domain is KAGVTQTPRYLIKTRGQQVTLSCSPISGHRSVSWYQQTPGQGLQFLFEYFSETQRNKGNFPGRFSGRQFSNSRSEMNVSTLELGDSALYLCASSLGAPKDEQYFGPGTRLTVT.

The chain combines TRBV5-1 with TRBJ1-4; 7 bases match TRBD1. Germline V gene data show CDR1 as SGHRS and CDR2 as YFSETQ. J lost 5 bases, V lost 5 bases, and 9 bases had no gene match. This CDR3 spans 15 amino acids. The DNA for the CDR3 is TGCGCCAGCAGAGGCAGGGGGGACTTGAATGAAAAACTGTTTTTT. It yields the protein CASRGRGDLNEKLFF.

The J gene is TRBJ2-5, the V gene TRBV29-1; 11 nucleotides agree with TRBD1. The CDR3 runs to 13 residues. V shed 4 bases, J shed 5 bases, and the junction held 3 bases outside the gene matches. The germline CDR1 and CDR2 sequences are SQVTM and ANQGSEA. This chain's CDR3 is CSVVRTGGETQYF. The CDR3 bases are TGCAGCGTTGTCCGGACAGGGGGCGAGACCCAGTACTTC.

V gene TRBV5-1 combines with J gene TRBJ1-2, with D maybe TRBD1 (5 bases). There are 14 residues in the CDR3. Germline assignment: CDR1 SGHRS and CDR2 YFSETQ. V was cut by 7 bases and J by 4 bases, with 17 bases left in between. CDR3 sequence reads: CASSPQGRTYGYTF. CDR3 DNA sequence: TGCGCCAGCTCTCCCCAGGGCCGAACCTATGGCTACACCTTC. Drawing the rest from reference TRBV5-1 and TRBJ1-2, the complete variable domain is KAGVTQTPRYLIKTRGQQVTLSCSPISGHRSVSWYQQTPGQGLQFLFEYFSETQRNKGNFPGRFSGRQFSNSRSEMNVSTLELGDSALYLCASSPQGRTYGYTFGSGTRLTVV.

The V gene is TRBV30, the J gene TRBJ1-4; 7 bases map to TRBD1. V gave up 0 bases and J gave up 6 bases; unmatched junction bases: 7. Germline lookup yields CDR1 GTSNPN and CDR2 SVGIG (reference sequence). The CDR3 loop spans 15 amino acids. The CDR3 coding sequence is TGTGCCTGGAGTGTAATAGGGGGCAGATATGAAAAACTGTTTTTT. It yields the protein CAWSVIGGRYEKLFF.